Included here is one TCR beta chain sequence, with context. These data come from a study of T cell responses to AZD1222 COVID-19 vaccine. The assay was immunoSEQ multiplex PCR, and TCRdb's table has in-frame clones only and misses some. This table has 75,000 to 90,000 clones, approximately 90% appearing once. Germline CDR1 MDHEN, CDR2 SYDVKM. This CDR3 has 14 amino acids. V lost 6 bases and J 2 bases, leaving 13 bases between the germline ends. The sample in question was peripheral blood, obtained 28 days after the second AZD1222 dose. The chain links TRBV28 to TRBJ1-1; tentative D call: TRBD1 (5 bases). This TCR was recovered from an adult who received the AZD1222 COVID-19 vaccine. In DNA form, the CDR3 reads TGTGCCAGCAGACCCGGGACGGTAAACACTGAAGCTTTCTTT. Amino acid sequence: CASRPGTVNTEAFF.